The 18 T cell receptor beta chains below were found in one sample sequenced in a study of cytomegalovirus exposure and HLA in healthy donors. Both 60 Vbeta primers and 13 Jbeta primers went into the PCR. Generated by immunoSEQ multiplex PCR, the TCRdb table keeps only in-frame clones and is missing some. This sample's table reports tens of thousands of clones. Sequencing input: PBMCs. These receptors originate from a female donor in good health and CMV-seronegative.

This chain joins TRBV29-1 and TRBJ2-7, with 7 bases aligning to TRBD2. Germline values: CDR1 SQVTM, CDR2 ANQGSEA. The CDR3 has 13 amino acids. V lost 5 bases, J lost 1 base, and 5 bases stayed unmatched. CDR3 bases: TGCAGCGTTCTCCTAGCGGCATCCTACGAGCAGTACTTC. It yields the protein CSVLLAASYEQYF.

The rearrangement links TRBV5-6 to TRBJ1-5; TRBD1 matches at 10 bases. V lost 3 bases and J lost 5; bases outside the gene matches: 14. Per the germline V gene, CDR1 is SGHDT and CDR2 is YYEEEE. CDR3 length equals 18 residues. CDR3 DNA sequence: TGTGCCAGCAGCTCAACCTTGGCGGGACAGGGGATTCATCAGCCCCAGCATTTT. Translated: CASSSTLAGQGIHQPQHF.

This sequence joins TRBV18 and TRBJ2-7; 8 bases are a match to TRBD2. Looked up from germline, CDR1 is KGHSH and CDR2 is LQKENI. The CDR3 has 14 amino acids. The junction had 6 bases not matched to a gene; V was cut back by 6 bases and J by 2 bases. For the CDR3, the DNA is TGTGCCAGCTCTTTGGGCGGGAGGACCTACGAGCAGTACTTC. Protein sequence: CASSLGGRTYEQYF.

The V and J genes are TRBV5-6 and TRBJ1-2, with TRBD1 matching 7 bases. Germline V CDR1 and CDR2: SGHDT, YYEEEE. The J segment lost 4 bases and the V segment lost 5 bases, leaving 5 bases of the junction unmatched. The CDR3 is 13 amino acids. The CDR3 nucleotides are TGTGCCAGCAGACGGGGACAGACCTATGGCTACACCTTC. Residues: CASRRGQTYGYTF.

The chain uses TRBV9 and TRBJ1-2; 9 bases align to TRBD1. Germline V gene data show CDR1 as SGDLS and CDR2 as YYNGEE. The CDR3 is 16 amino acids. V was pared by 4 bases and J by 3 bases, with 10 bases of the junction left unmatched. CDR3 DNA: TGTGCCAGCAGCTCCACGGACAGGGGAGACGACTATGGCTACACCTTC. As protein: CASSSTDRGDDYGYTF.

The genes are TRBV19 and TRBJ1-5; D uncertain. V was trimmed by 0 bases and J by 4 bases, leaving 13 bases between them. This CDR3 region has 16 residues. CDR1 and CDR2 (germline): LNHDA, SQIVND (reference sequence). CDR3 residues: CASSIEDNRWNQPQHF. CDR3 coding DNA: TGTGCCAGTAGTATAGAAGACAACAGATGGAATCAGCCCCAGCATTTT.

V is TRBV18 and J is TRBJ2-3; D is perhaps TRBD1 (5 bases). With 3 bases removed from V and 7 bases from J, the gap between germline ends came to 17 bases. CDR3 size: 15 residues. The germline V gene encodes CDR1 KGHSH and CDR2 LQKENI. CDR3 loop: CASSPGASRSHTQYF. CDR3 coding DNA: TGTGCCAGCTCACCTGGGGCCTCAAGGTCCCATACGCAGTATTTT. Full variable domain (remainder filled in from reference TRBV18 and TRBJ2-3): NAGVMQNPRHLVRRRGQEARLRCSPMKGHSHVYWYRQLPEEGLKFMVYLQKENIIDESGMPKERFSAEFPKEGPSILRIQQVVRGDSAAYFCASSPGASRSHTQYFGPGTRLTVL.

V is TRBV19 and J is TRBJ1-1; TRBD1 matches at 7 bases. Germline V CDR1 and CDR2: LNHDA, SQIVND (reference sequence). V lost 10 bases, J lost 0 bases, and 5 bases stayed unmatched. The CDR3 covers 13 residues. The CDR3 loop is CATTDRVNTEAFF. The DNA of the CDR3 is TGTGCCACTACAGACAGGGTGAACACTGAAGCTTTCTTT.

V usage is TRBV15 and J usage is TRBJ2-5; 10 positions match TRBD2. V was clipped by 3 bases and J by 3 bases; unmatched bases: 13. This CDR3 is 18 amino acids long. Germline loops: CDR1 LNHNV, CDR2 YYDKDF (reference sequence). For the CDR3, the DNA is TGTGCCACCAGCAGGTCTCTAGCGGGAGATCTTCTCGAAGAGACCCAGTACTTC. Translated: CATSRSLAGDLLEETQYF.

V usage is TRBV30 and J usage is TRBJ2-3; 14 bases agree with TRBD2. This CDR3 has 18 amino acids. Unmatched junction bases numbered 11, after V lost 3 bases and J lost 3 bases. Germline V CDR1 and CDR2: GTSNPN, SVGIG (reference sequence). The CDR3 DNA follows: TGTGCCTGGAGCCTAGGGCTGGGACTAGCGGGAGTGACAGATACGCAGTATTTT. Its protein is CAWSLGLGLAGVTDTQYF.

The gene calls are TRBV6-1 and TRBJ2-7, with 7 nucleotides matching TRBD2. The length of the CDR3 is 15 residues. V lost 2 bases and J lost 2; bases outside the gene matches: 6. CDR1 MNHNS and CDR2 SASEGT come from the germline V gene. The CDR3 nucleotides are TGTGCCAGCAGTGAAAGGGGAGGGAGCGCCTACGAGCAGTACTTC. Amino acids: CASSERGGSAYEQYF.

The chain has TRBV5-6 and TRBJ2-1, with TRBD2 identical over 8 bases. Germline CDR1 is SGHDT and CDR2 is YYEEEE. The J segment lost 5 bases and the V segment lost 2 bases, leaving 6 bases of the junction unmatched. CDR3 length: 15 residues. In nucleotides, the CDR3 is TGTGCCAGCAGCTTCGGACTAGCTTCCGACAATGAGCAGTTCTTC. Its translation: CASSFGLASDNEQFF.

The chain has TRBV4-1 and TRBJ2-1, with 7 positions matching TRBD2. Trimming took 4 bases from V and 1 from J; bases not matched to a gene: 10. Germline-derived CDR1 and CDR2 are MGHRA and YSYEKL. This CDR3 region has 17 residues. The CDR3 here is CASSRLPAGVSYNEQFF. In DNA form, the CDR3 reads TGCGCCAGCAGCCGGCTGCCCGCGGGGGTTTCCTACAATGAGCAGTTCTTC.

The chain has TRBV5-1 and TRBJ2-1; 14 nucleotides align to TRBD2. J was trimmed by 8 bases and V by 2 bases; bases with no gene match: 6. Germline loops: CDR1 SGHRS, CDR2 YFSETQ. The CDR3 has 16 amino acids. The CDR3 bases are TGCGCCAGCAGCTTCTCTAGACTAGCGGGAGGGGATGAGCAGTTCTTC. Amino acids: CASSFSRLAGGDEQFF.

The rearrangement joins TRBV6-1 to TRBJ1-1; D possibly corresponds to TRBD1 (5 bases). The CDR3 runs to 13 residues. The ends were cut back, 3 bases at V and 8 bases at J, with 13 bases in the middle. CDR1 is MNHNS and CDR2 is SASEGT in the germline V gene. The CDR3 DNA sequence: TGTGCCAGCAGTGAGGACACAGCAGTGGAAGCTTTCTTT. The encoded protein is CASSEDTAVEAFF.

V gene TRBV7-2 combines with J gene TRBJ1-1; unclear D gene. The V end was cut by 0 bases, the J end by 5 bases, with 10 bases between. Per the germline V gene, CDR1 is SGHTA and CDR2 is FQGNSA. The CDR3 has 14 amino acids. The CDR3 sequence: CASSLARAETEAFF. As DNA, the CDR3 is TGTGCCAGCAGCTTAGCGAGGGCGGAAACTGAAGCTTTCTTT.

This sequence joins TRBV27 and TRBJ2-1, with D hard to call. V was cut by 5 bases and J by 5 bases, with 16 bases left in between. CDR3 size: 15 residues. The V gene's germline CDR1 is MNHEY and CDR2 SMNVEV (reference sequence). The CDR3 bases are TGTGCCAGCAGTCCTGACTCCGGAGTCAACAATGAGCAGTTCTTC. Protein: CASSPDSGVNNEQFF.

This chain uses TRBV30 with TRBJ2-7; TRBD1 matches at 9 bases. J lost 6 bases, V lost 3 bases, and 3 bases had no gene match. Germline V gives CDR1 GTSNPN, CDR2 SVGIG (reference sequence). The CDR3 extends over 12 amino acids. CDR3 sequence: CAWRRQGVEQYF. As DNA, the CDR3 is TGTGCCTGGAGGAGACAGGGGGTCGAGCAGTACTTC.